These 5 T cell receptor beta chains were sequenced from one sample in a study of T cells in localized non-small cell lung cancer. The assay was immunoSEQ multiplex PCR, and TCRdb's table has in-frame clones only and misses some. The sample shows tens of thousands of clones, approximately 90% of them seen only once. The material sequenced was peripheral blood, taken before any cancer treatment. The receptors were gathered from a male donor aged 60 or older with stage III squamous cell lung carcinoma.

The chain has TRBV11-2 and TRBJ2-5, with D uncertain. The CDR3 is 11 residues long. Trimming removed 3 bases from V and 4 bases from J, with 3 bases in between. Germline CDR1 SGHAT, CDR2 FQNNGV. CDR3: CASSFLETQYF. The CDR3, as DNA: TGTGCCAGCAGCTTCTTAGAGACCCAGTACTTC.

The chain links TRBV5-1 to TRBJ2-3; D is unresolved. Germline V gene sequence: CDR1 SGHRS, CDR2 YFSETQ. Deletions cut 1 base from V and 2 bases from J, with 8 bases between. The length of the CDR3 is 14 residues. The chain's CDR3 is CASSLSLYTDTQYF. In nucleotides, the CDR3 is TGCGCCAGCAGCTTGAGTCTCTACACAGATACGCAGTATTTT.

The chain has TRBV6-1 and TRBJ1-4; no firm D call. The CDR3 extends over 14 amino acids. V was pared by 7 bases and J by 7 bases, with 16 bases between. Germline V gives CDR1 MNHNS, CDR2 SASEGT. The CDR3 reads CASTRSRTSEKLFF. DNA for the CDR3: TGTGCCAGCACCCGTTCAAGGACTTCTGAAAAACTGTTTTTT.

The chain couples TRBV5-1 to TRBJ2-1; perhaps TRBD1 as D (6 bases). V was shortened by 4 bases and J by 4 bases, with 9 bases between the two germline ends. There are 13 residues in the CDR3. Germline lookup yields CDR1 SGHRS and CDR2 YFSETQ. The CDR3 DNA reads as TGCGCCAGCAGCACCGGACAGTACAATGAGCAGTTCTTC. Amino acids: CASSTGQYNEQFF.

The sample holds a few counts of this clone. The chain has TRBV6-1 and TRBJ1-1; no definite D call. CDR1 and CDR2 (germline): MNHNS, SASEGT. The CDR3 is made up of 11 amino acids. V gave up 6 bases and J gave up 5 bases, with 7 bases separating them. CDR3 sequence reads: CASRVGTEAFF. The CDR3 nucleotides read TGTGCCAGCAGAGTGGGGACTGAAGCTTTCTTT.